The clone carrying this TCR beta chain has a handful of counts. TCRdb analysed the 5' RACE reads with MiXCR anew, one entry per CDR3 protein. This sample has more than 85,000 distinct CDR3 sequences, with 17% found just once. The source of the sample is a study of T cells of healthy individuals. Germline V gene data show CDR1 as MDHEN and CDR2 as SYDVKM. Trimming shortened V by 2 bases and J by 7 bases, and 9 bases separated the two germline ends. CDR3 length: 13 residues. The source of this sequence is a human donor in good health. The chain carries TRBV28 and TRBJ2-1, with D possibly TRBD2 on 6 matching bases. The CDR3: CASSLAAGNEQFF. The CDR3 nucleotides are TGTGCCAGCAGTTTAGCGGCGGGGAATGAGCAGTTCTTC.